One sample yielded the 5 T cell receptor beta chains listed below, sequenced in a study of blood T cell repertoires in COVID-19. Assay used: immunoSEQ multiplex PCR; TCRdb lists only in-frame clones, some missing. The data contain roughly 150,000 clones, roughly nine tenths of them singletons. The sample taken for sequencing was peripheral blood. The receptor source for this set is a woman in her 70s with acute or convalescent COVID-19.

The rearrangement links TRBV7-2 to TRBJ2-5, with 9 bases that match TRBD2. Per the germline V gene, CDR1 is SGHTA and CDR2 is FQGNSA. This CDR3 has 16 residues. Losses at the gene ends were 3 bases for V and 3 bases for J; bases not matched to a gene: 8. The CDR3 nucleotides read TGTGCCAGCAGCTTTAGCGGGGGCCCGGGAGAAGAGACCCAGTACTTC. This translates into CASSFSGGPGEETQYF.

The chain is built from TRBV5-1 and TRBJ2-1; D call uncertain. The CDR3 loop spans 14 amino acids. CDR1 and CDR2 (germline): SGHRS, YFSETQ. V lost 4 bases to trimming and J lost 7 bases, with 15 bases between them. In DNA, the CDR3 is TGCGCCAGCAGCCCCGCAGGCCGTGGGAATGAGCAGTTCTTC. Encoded protein: CASSPAGRGNEQFF.

This chain connects TRBV6-1 to TRBJ1-5, with TRBD1 matching 11 bases. This CDR3 comprises 16 residues. CDR1 MNHNS and CDR2 SASEGT come from the germline V gene. The trim removed 4 bases at V and 2 bases at J, leaving 4 bases unmatched. CDR3: CASSVRTGGGNQPQHF. In nucleotides, the CDR3 is TGTGCCAGCAGTGTACGGACAGGGGGCGGCAATCAGCCCCAGCATTTT.

The gene calls are TRBV3-1 (or the pseudogene TRBV3-2) and TRBJ2-4, with 10 nucleotides matching TRBD2. This CDR3 contains 18 residues. The germline V gene encodes CDR1 LGHDT and CDR2 YNNKEL (reference sequence). V lost 0 bases to trimming and J lost 6 bases; unmatched junction nucleotides: 11. In DNA form, the CDR3 reads TGTGCCAGCAGCCAAGATCCAGCGGGGGGGCCAGGTAGAAACATTCAGTACTTC. Its protein product is CASSQDPAGGPGRNIQYF.

The rearrangement uses TRBV2 and TRBJ2-6; D is ambiguous. CDR3 size: 13 residues. Germline V gene data show CDR1 as SNHLY and CDR2 as FYNNEI. Trimming cost V 8 bases and J 4 bases, with 9 bases left between them. CDR3 sequence: CASFGSGANVLTF. The DNA for the CDR3 is TGTGCCAGCTTCGGGTCCGGGGCCAACGTCCTGACTTTC.